One and the same sample provided the 28 T cell receptor beta chains below, sequenced in a study of human versus mouse CDR3 diversity and MHC coevolution. TCRdb's table, derived via immunoSEQ multiplex PCR, lists solely in-frame clones and lacks some. The sample shows about 83,000 clones, about 90% of them seen only once. The sample was naive CD4+ T cells from blood. Specified subset: CD45RO-negative CD62L-positive naive CD4 T cells. These receptors came from a person between 25 and 69 years old in good health.

The V call is TRBV14, the J call TRBJ2-1, with 9 bases lining up with TRBD2. The length of the CDR3 is 17 residues. With V trimmed by 2 bases and J by 8 bases, 13 bases remained unmatched. Germline CDR1 SGHDN, CDR2 FVKESK. In nucleotides, the CDR3 is TGTGCCAGCAGCCAAACTCAGCGGGGGGCACAGAGAGATGAGCAGTTCTTC. This sequence encodes CASSQTQRGAQRDEQFF.

This chain uses TRBV2 with TRBJ2-2; no definite D call. Deletions cut 5 bases from V and 4 bases from J, with 8 bases between. Germline V CDR1 and CDR2: SNHLY, FYNNEI. The CDR3 is made up of 13 amino acids. The CDR3 DNA follows: TGTGCCAGCAGTCCCCGCGCCACCGGGGAGCTGTTTTTT. It yields the protein CASSPRATGELFF. The variable domain in full, with the rest retrieved from reference TRBV2 and TRBJ2-2, is EPEVTQTPSHQVTQMGQEVILRCVPISNHLYFYWYRQILGQKVEFLVSFYNNEISEKSEIFDDQFSVERPDGSNFTLKIRSTKLEDSAMYFCASSPRATGELFFGEGSRLTVL.

The CDR3 nucleotides read TGTGCCAGCAGTTACCTTTCCCCCCCCAAAAACATTCAGTACTTC. Translated: CASSYLSPPKNIQYF. V and J are TRBV6-5 and TRBJ2-4; D not resolved. Germline CDR1 reads MNHEY; CDR2 reads SVGAGI. V was clipped by 2 bases and J by 2 bases, with 10 bases between them. The CDR3 covers 15 residues.

The V call is TRBV5-4, the J call TRBJ2-2; 13 bases agree with TRBD2. Germline V gene sequence: CDR1 SGHNT, CDR2 YYREEE (reference sequence). Trimming removed 4 bases from V and 3 bases from J; junction bases left unmatched: 12. The CDR3 sequence is 19 residues long. The CDR3 protein is CASSGVLAGGPWDTGELFF. In DNA form, the CDR3 reads TGTGCCAGCAGCGGGGTACTAGCGGGGGGGCCGTGGGACACCGGGGAGCTGTTTTTT.

The chain uses TRBV2 and TRBJ2-4; D perhaps matches TRBD1 (5 bases). The CDR3 consists of 15 residues. Trimming cost V 6 bases and J 6 bases, with 18 bases left between them. In germline, CDR1 is SNHLY, CDR2 FYNNEI. CDR3 nucleotide sequence: TGTGCCAGCAGCCCCACGACAGTGGGAAGAAACATTCAGTACTTC. It is translated as CASSPTTVGRNIQYF. The full variable domain, completed using reference TRBV2 and TRBJ2-4, is EPEVTQTPSHQVTQMGQEVILRCVPISNHLYFYWYRQILGQKVEFLVSFYNNEISEKSEIFDDQFSVERPDGSNFTLKIRSTKLEDSAMYFCASSPTTVGRNIQYFGAGTRLSVL.

V gene TRBV6-5 combines with J gene TRBJ2-7, with D possibly being TRBD1 (6 bases). The length of the CDR3 is 12 residues. Germline V CDR1 and CDR2: MNHEY, SVGAGI. Deletions cut 7 bases from V and 7 bases from J, with 14 bases between. CDR3: CASKTGFGEQYF. The CDR3 nucleotides are TGTGCCAGCAAAACAGGGTTTGGGGAGCAGTACTTC.

This CDR3 reads CASSPREGAHEQYF. For the CDR3, the DNA is TGTGCCAGCTCACCCCGGGAGGGGGCGCACGAGCAGTACTTC. The V gene is TRBV18, the J gene TRBJ2-7; maybe TRBD2 (8 bases). V shed 3 bases and J shed 5 bases, with 14 bases lying between them. The germline CDR1 and CDR2 sequences are KGHSH and LQKENI. This CDR3 comprises 14 residues.

This chain joins TRBV28 and TRBJ2-1; 12 bases match TRBD1. V gave up 7 bases and J gave up 6 bases; unmatched junction bases: 4. The germline CDR1 and CDR2 sequences are MDHEN and SYDVKM. This CDR3 has 14 amino acids. The CDR3 sequence is CASIGGQGANEQFF. CDR3 sequence (DNA): TGTGCCAGCATAGGGGGACAGGGGGCCAATGAGCAGTTCTTC. The whole variable domain, filled in from reference TRBV28 and TRBJ2-1, reads DVKVTQSSRYLVKRTGEKVFLECVQDMDHENMFWYRQDPGLGLRLIYFSYDVKMKEKGDIPEGYSVSREKKERFSLILESASTNQTSMYLCASIGGQGANEQFFGPGTRLTVL.

The chain links TRBV7-9 to TRBJ2-1, with D maybe TRBD2 (5 bases). V lost 1 base and J lost 9, with 13 bases in between. There are 14 residues in the CDR3. Germline V gene sequence: CDR1 SEHNR, CDR2 FQNEAQ (reference sequence). CDR3 loop: CASSLVTDGGEQFF. DNA of the CDR3: TGTGCCAGCAGCTTAGTAACGGACGGAGGTGAGCAGTTCTTC.

The chain couples TRBV28 to TRBJ1-2; unclear D gene. The CDR3 spans 12 residues. Germline CDR1 MDHEN, CDR2 SYDVKM. V dropped 3 bases and J dropped 5 bases, with 7 bases sitting between them. The CDR3 is CASSFSRYGYTF. In nucleotides, the CDR3 is TGTGCCAGCAGTTTTTCCAGATATGGCTACACCTTC.

This chain's CDR3 is CASSRPGQGSTSSYTF. The DNA for the CDR3 is TGTGCCAGCAGCCGCCCCGGACAGGGGTCAACGTCGAGCTACACCTTC. V usage is TRBV7-9 and J usage is TRBJ1-2, with 9 bases lining up with TRBD1. This CDR3 is 16 amino acids long. Trimming at V came to 5 bases and at J to 9 bases, leaving 16 bases not matched to a gene. Looked up from germline, CDR1 is SEHNR and CDR2 is FQNEAQ (reference sequence).

This clone was detected only once. The chain employs TRBV7-9 and TRBJ1-1; perhaps TRBD1 as D (6 bases). The CDR3 runs 13 residues. V lost 0 bases and J 6 bases, leaving 8 bases between the germline ends. The germline V gene has CDR1 SEHNR and CDR2 FQNEAQ (reference sequence). CDR3 residues: CASSLAQGPEAFF. The CDR3 DNA is TGTGCCAGCAGCTTAGCACAGGGCCCTGAAGCTTTCTTT.

This chain links TRBV7-2 with TRBJ2-1; 11 bases align to TRBD2. J lost 6 bases, V lost 4 bases, and 5 bases had no gene match. CDR1 and CDR2 (germline): SGHTA, FQGNSA. The CDR3 has 15 residues. The CDR3 coding sequence is TGTGCCAGCAGCTCATTAGCGGGGGGGAGCAATGAGCAGTTCTTC. Translating it yields CASSSLAGGSNEQFF.

Remarks on this clone: The limits of the CDR3 on the DNA are not certain, so only TCRdb's listed CDR3 is given. The chain uses TRBV21-1 and TRBJ1-4; the D call of TRBD1 is as the table states it, not checked on the DNA. TRBV21-1 is a recognized pseudogene. The CDR3 spans 21 amino acids, including both terminal residues. CDR3 in amino acids: CASSNVFWGPGTGGARGKLFF.

This chain uses TRBV12-2 with TRBJ1-1; TRBD1, the D gene given by the table, was not confirmed from the DNA. TRBV12-2 is a pseudogene. CDR3 length: 18 amino acids. CDR3 bases: TGTGCAAGTCGCTTAGCGTTACAGGGGGCGGTCAAGAACACTGAAGCTTTCTTT. This sequence encodes CASRLALQGAVKNTEAFF.

The chain employs TRBV7-9 and TRBJ2-5, with 7 bases aligning to TRBD2. Germline CDR1 reads SEHNR; CDR2 reads FQNEAQ (reference sequence). V shed 10 bases, J shed 5 bases, and the junction held 10 bases outside the gene matches. The CDR3 is made up of 13 amino acids. The CDR3 DNA sequence: TGTGCCACCGAGGGGTTCGGGGGGGAGACCCAGTACTTC. This sequence encodes CATEGFGGETQYF.

The chain employs TRBV28 and TRBJ2-7; 11 bases agree with TRBD2. Germline V gene data show CDR1 as MDHEN and CDR2 as SYDVKM. This CDR3 is built from 15 residues. The trim removed 3 bases at V and 3 bases at J, leaving 4 bases unmatched. The CDR3 loop reads CASSLPGLAVYEQYF. The CDR3 DNA follows: TGTGCCAGCAGTTTGCCGGGACTAGCGGTCTACGAGCAGTACTTC.

The CDR3 DNA reads TGTGCCACCAGCAGTTTCACTAGCGGGACCTACGAGCAGTACTTC. Its protein product is CATSSFTSGTYEQYF. V usage is TRBV15 and J usage is TRBJ2-7; 10 positions agree with TRBD2. The germline V gene has CDR1 LNHNV and CDR2 YYDKDF (reference sequence). Trimming removed 3 bases from V and 2 bases from J; junction bases left unmatched: 4. The CDR3 is 15 residues long.

The rearrangement joins TRBV4-1 to TRBJ2-7, with 10 positions matching TRBD2. Trimming cost V 0 bases and J 6 bases; bases outside gene matches: 8. Germline V gene lookup returns CDR1 MGHRA and CDR2 YSYEKL. The CDR3 sequence is 16 residues long. CDR3 in DNA: TGCGCCAGCAGCCAAGATTTGGGGCTAGCGGGAGCCGAGCAGTACTTC. Protein: CASSQDLGLAGAEQYF.

The CDR3 spells CASSRRGAANTYEQYF. Written as DNA, the CDR3 is TGTGCCAGCAGCCGGCGCGGGGCGGCAAACACGTACGAGCAGTACTTC. J is TRBJ2-7 and V is TRBV13; perhaps TRBD2 as D (6 bases). The CDR3 runs to 16 residues. Germline V CDR1 and CDR2: PRHDT, FYEKMQ (reference sequence). The germline V and J ends were trimmed by 5 bases and 4 bases, with 21 bases remaining between them.

This chain joins TRBV5-5 and TRBJ1-1, with D perhaps matching TRBD1 (5 bases). From germline, CDR1 is SGHKS and CDR2 YYEKEE (reference sequence). The CDR3 spans 17 residues. Trimming removed 0 bases at V and 2 bases at J, with 17 bases between. For the CDR3, the DNA is TGTGCCAGCAGCTTGGGGCCGCTTGGGGGGTTAAACACTGAAGCTTTCTTT. Amino acids: CASSLGPLGGLNTEAFF.

The rearrangement joins TRBV13 to TRBJ2-2, with 10 bases lining up with TRBD1. The CDR3 is 16 amino acids. Per the germline V gene, CDR1 is PRHDT and CDR2 is FYEKMQ (reference sequence). With V trimmed by 5 bases and J by 5 bases, 8 bases remained unmatched. CDR3 nucleotides: TGTGCCAGCAGCCCGGGACAGGGGACGGGGACCGGGGAGCTGTTTTTT. Translating it yields CASSPGQGTGTGELFF. The complete variable domain, with remaining parts taken from reference TRBV13 and TRBJ2-2, reads AAGVIQSPRHLIKEKRETATLKCYPIPRHDTVYWYQQGPGQDPQFLISFYEKMQSDKGSIPDRFSAQQFSDYHSELNMSSLELGDSALYFCASSPGQGTGTGELFFGEGSRLTVL.

The chain carries TRBV7-9 and TRBJ2-1; TRBD1 agrees at 8 bases. The CDR3 is made up of 15 amino acids. The germline CDR1 and CDR2 sequences are SEHNR and FQNEAQ (reference sequence). V was clipped by 4 bases and J by 0 bases; unmatched bases: 2. This CDR3 reads CASSSGQGSYNEQFF. For the CDR3, the DNA is TGTGCCAGCAGCTCCGGACAGGGCTCCTACAATGAGCAGTTCTTC.

The V and J genes are TRBV9 and TRBJ2-1, with 9 bases fitting TRBD1. The CDR3 consists of 18 residues. The J segment lost 5 bases and the V segment lost 0 bases, leaving 12 bases of the junction unmatched. Germline V gives CDR1 SGDLS, CDR2 YYNGEE. The CDR3 bases are TGTGCCAGCAGCGTAGTCGGGGCGGGACAGGGTTTCCACAATGAGCAGTTCTTC. As protein: CASSVVGAGQGFHNEQFF.

V gene TRBV5-5 combines with J gene TRBJ1-2, with a tentative D call TRBD1 (5 bases). V lost 6 bases to trimming and J lost 4 bases, with 10 bases between them. Germline CDR1 reads SGHKS; CDR2 reads YYEKEE (reference sequence). This CDR3 comprises 12 residues. CDR3 DNA sequence: TGTGCCAGCAACCGCGGGGCCTATGGCTACACCTTC. Its translation: CASNRGAYGYTF.

The CDR3 nucleotides read TGTGCCAGCAGTGAAGAGCCCCGCCCAGGGCGCCAGTACTTC. Amino acids: CASSEEPRPGRQYF. The J gene is TRBJ2-7, the V gene TRBV6-1; D is possibly TRBD1 (5 bases). The V gene lost 1 base and the J gene lost 10 bases, with 17 bases spanning the gap. The length of the CDR3 is 14 residues. Germline CDR1 and CDR2: MNHNS and SASEGT.

The chain employs TRBV4-2 and TRBJ2-6, with 9 nucleotides matching TRBD1. J gave up 3 bases and V 3 bases, and 12 bases lay outside the gene matches. The CDR3 length is 19 residues. CDR1 LGHNA and CDR2 YNFKEQ come from the germline V gene. The CDR3 here is CASSQDFRDRVLGANVLTF. The CDR3, as DNA: TGTGCCAGCAGCCAGGACTTCCGGGACAGGGTTCTTGGGGCCAACGTCCTGACTTTC.

The genes are TRBV27 and TRBJ2-2; D uncertain. V lost 3 bases, J lost 4 bases, and 6 bases lay in between. The CDR3 totals 13 residues. In germline, CDR1 is MNHEY, CDR2 SMNVEV (reference sequence). The CDR3 DNA reads TGTGCCAGCAGTTTTGGCGGCACCGGGGAGCTGTTTTTT. It encodes CASSFGGTGELFF.